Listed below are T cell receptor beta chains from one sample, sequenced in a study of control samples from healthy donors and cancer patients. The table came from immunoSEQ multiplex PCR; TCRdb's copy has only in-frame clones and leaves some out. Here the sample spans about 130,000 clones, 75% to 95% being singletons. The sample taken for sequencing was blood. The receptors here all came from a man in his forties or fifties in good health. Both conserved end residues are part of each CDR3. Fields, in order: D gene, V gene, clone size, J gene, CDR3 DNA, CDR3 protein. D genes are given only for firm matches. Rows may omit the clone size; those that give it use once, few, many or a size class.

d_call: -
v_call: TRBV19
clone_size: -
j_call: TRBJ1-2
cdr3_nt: TGTGCCAGTAATCACGCCGGCCCCCCATGGGGCTACACCTTC
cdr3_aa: CASNHAGPPWGYTF

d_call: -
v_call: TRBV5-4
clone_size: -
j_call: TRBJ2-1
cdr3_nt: TGTGCCAGCAGCGGTGAGATATTTGGTAATGAGCAGTTCTTC
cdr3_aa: CASSGEIFGNEQFF

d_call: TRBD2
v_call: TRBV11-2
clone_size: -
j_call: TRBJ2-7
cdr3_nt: TGTGCCAGCCGCAGCACAGCGGGGGCCTACGAGCAGTACTTC
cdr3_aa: CASRSTAGAYEQYF

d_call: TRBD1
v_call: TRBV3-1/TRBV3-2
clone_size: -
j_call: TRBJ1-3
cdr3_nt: TGTGCCAGCAGCCAAGCTTTCGACAGGGCGAACACCATATATTTT
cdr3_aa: CASSQAFDRANTIYF

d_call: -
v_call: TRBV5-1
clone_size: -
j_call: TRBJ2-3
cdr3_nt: TGCGCCAGCAGCTTGGCGCACCGAAGCACAGATACGCAGTATTTT
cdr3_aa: CASSLAHRSTDTQYF

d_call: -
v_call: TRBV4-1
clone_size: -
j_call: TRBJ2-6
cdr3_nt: TGCGCCAGCAGCCAAGATCGGGGGAGCTCTGGGGCCAACGTCCTGACTTTC
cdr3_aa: CASSQDRGSSGANVLTF

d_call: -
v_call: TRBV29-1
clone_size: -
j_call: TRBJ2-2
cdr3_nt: TGCAGCGTTGCGCGGGACGGCACCCCCCCCGATGAGCTGTTTTTT
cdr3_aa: CSVARDGTPPDELFF

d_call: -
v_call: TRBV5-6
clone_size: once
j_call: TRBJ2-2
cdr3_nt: TGTGCCAGCAGCGCGGACGCGACGGGGCCCGGGGAGCTGTTTTTT
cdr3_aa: CASSADATGPGELFF

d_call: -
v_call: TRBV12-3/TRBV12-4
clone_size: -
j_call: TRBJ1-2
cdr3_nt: TGTGCCAGCAGTTTAGACAGAATCTATGGCTACACCTTC
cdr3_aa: CASSLDRIYGYTF

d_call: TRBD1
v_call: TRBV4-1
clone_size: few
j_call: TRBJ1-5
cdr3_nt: TGCGCCAGCAGCCAAGGTACAAAGGGAGGGGGCCATCAGCCCCAGCATTTT
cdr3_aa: CASSQGTKGGGHQPQHF

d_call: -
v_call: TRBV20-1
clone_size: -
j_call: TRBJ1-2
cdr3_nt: TGCAGTGCTAGTAAGAGACAAGGGGGCTACACCTTC
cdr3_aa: CSASKRQGGYTF

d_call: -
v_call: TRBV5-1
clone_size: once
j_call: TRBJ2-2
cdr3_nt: TGCGCCAGCAGCTTGGTTCAGGGGAAGTCTCGGAGTCCCGGGGAGCTGTTTTTT
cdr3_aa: CASSLVQGKSRSPGELFF

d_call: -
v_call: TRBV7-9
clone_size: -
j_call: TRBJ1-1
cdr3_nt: TGTGCCAGCAGCTTATTTTCACAGACTGAAGCTTTCTTT
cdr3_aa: CASSLFSQTEAFF

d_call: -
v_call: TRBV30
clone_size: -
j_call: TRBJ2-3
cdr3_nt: TGTGCCTGGAGCCCCCCAGGGGGGGGGCTAAGCACAGATACGCAGTATTTT
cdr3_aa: CAWSPPGGGLSTDTQYF

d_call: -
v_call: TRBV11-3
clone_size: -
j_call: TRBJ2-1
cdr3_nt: TGTGCCAGCAGCCCCACCGGGGCGAAAACGCAGCAGTTCTTC
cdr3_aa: CASSPTGAKTQQFF

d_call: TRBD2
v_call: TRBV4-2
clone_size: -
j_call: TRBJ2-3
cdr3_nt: TGTGCCAGCAGCCAAGTTCAGCGGGGGGGCCGTGAAACAGATACGCAGTATTTT
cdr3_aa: CASSQVQRGGRETDTQYF

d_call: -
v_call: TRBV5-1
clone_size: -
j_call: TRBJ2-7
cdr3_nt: TGCGCCAGCAGCTGGGCAGAGAACTACGAGCAGTACTTC
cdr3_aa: CASSWAENYEQYF

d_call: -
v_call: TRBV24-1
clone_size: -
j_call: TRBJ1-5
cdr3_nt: TGTGCCACCAGTGATCCCAACTTAGGAGCCCAGCATTTT
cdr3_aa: CATSDPNLGAQHF